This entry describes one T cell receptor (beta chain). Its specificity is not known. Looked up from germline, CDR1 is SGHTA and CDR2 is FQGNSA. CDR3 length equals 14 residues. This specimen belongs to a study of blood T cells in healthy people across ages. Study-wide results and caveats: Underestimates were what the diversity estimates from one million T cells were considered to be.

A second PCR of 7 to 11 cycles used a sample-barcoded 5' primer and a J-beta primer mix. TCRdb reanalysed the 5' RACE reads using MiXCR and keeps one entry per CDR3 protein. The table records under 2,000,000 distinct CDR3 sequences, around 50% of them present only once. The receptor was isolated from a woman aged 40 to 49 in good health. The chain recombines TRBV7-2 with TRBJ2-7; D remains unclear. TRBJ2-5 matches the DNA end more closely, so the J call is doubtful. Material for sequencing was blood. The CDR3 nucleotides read TGTGCCAGCAGCCCCTCCTTGGGGTGGGAGACCCAGTACTTC. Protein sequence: CASSPSLGWETQYF.